What follows are 20 T cell receptor beta chains derived from one specimen sequenced in a study of blood T cell repertoires in COVID-19. The protocol was immunoSEQ multiplex PCR, while the TCRdb copy is restricted to in-frame clones and leaves out a portion. The sample carries roughly 180,000 clones, more than 65% recorded once. Sequenced input: peripheral blood. These receptors were collected from a woman aged 80 or older with active or convalescent COVID-19.

This clone has only one observation. The chain recombines TRBV18 with TRBJ1-3; a possible D gene is TRBD1 (5 bases). Germline loops: CDR1 KGHSH, CDR2 LQKENI. Trimming took 4 bases from V and 1 from J, leaving 14 bases between them. The CDR3 consists of 16 residues. The CDR3 here is CASSRLGGESGNTIYF. CDR3 nucleotides: TGTGCCAGCTCACGTCTCGGGGGGGAGTCTGGAAACACCATATATTTT.

The chain recombines TRBV30 with TRBJ1-5, with TRBD1 identical over 8 bases. This CDR3 is 14 amino acids long. Per the germline V gene, CDR1 is GTSNPN and CDR2 is SVGIG (reference sequence). V was clipped by 5 bases and J by 1 base; unmatched bases: 4. The CDR3 nucleotides are TGTGCCTGGGGGGACAGGCAAAGCAATCAGCCCCAGCATTTT. Its translation: CAWGDRQSNQPQHF.

The genes are TRBV30 and TRBJ1-1; 7 bases map to TRBD1. The germline V gene encodes CDR1 GTSNPN and CDR2 SVGIG (reference sequence). The CDR3 length is 13 residues. V gave up 8 bases and J gave up 0 bases; unmatched junction bases: 6. CDR3 residues: CAGKQGLNTEAFF. In nucleotides, the CDR3 is TGTGCCGGAAAACAGGGGTTGAACACTGAAGCTTTCTTT.

The gene calls are TRBV9 and TRBJ2-7, with 10 bases lining up with TRBD2. The CDR3 totals 16 residues. From germline, CDR1 is SGDLS and CDR2 YYNGEE. After removal of 1 base from V and 2 bases from J, the junction contained 6 bases not matched to a gene. CDR3 protein: CASSVSGAGGPYEQYF. In nucleotides, the CDR3 is TGTGCCAGCAGCGTATCGGGAGCGGGAGGGCCCTACGAGCAGTACTTC.

V usage is TRBV11-2 and J usage is TRBJ1-1; 7 nucleotides align to TRBD1. Unmatched junction bases numbered 5, after V lost 0 bases and J lost 7 bases. The CDR3 runs 14 residues. Per the germline V gene, CDR1 is SGHAT and CDR2 is FQNNGV. The CDR3 DNA is TGTGCCAGCAGCTTAGAGGTCGCAGGGGGTGAAGCTTTCTTT. Protein product: CASSLEVAGGEAFF.

The chain combines TRBV6-1 with TRBJ1-1; a weak D match, TRBD1 (6 bases). Trimming took 0 bases from V and 6 from J, leaving 26 bases between them. This CDR3 contains 19 residues. Germline V lookup: CDR1 MNHNS, CDR2 SASEGT. DNA for the CDR3: TGTGCCAGCAGTGAAGCGTGGGGGGGCCTCGTCCGGAGTAAATCTGAAGCTTTCTTT. It encodes CASSEAWGGLVRSKSEAFF.

The rearrangement uses TRBV3-1 (or the pseudogene TRBV3-2) and TRBJ2-1, with 8 bases fitting TRBD2. Germline V gene data show CDR1 as LGHDT and CDR2 as YNNKEL (reference sequence). This CDR3 comprises 17 residues. With V trimmed by 0 bases and J by 7 bases, 11 bases remained unmatched. CDR3 nucleotides: TGTGCCAGCAGCCAAGATCCTTGGAGCGGGAGCGGTAATGAGCAGTTCTTC. Residues: CASSQDPWSGSGNEQFF.

This clone was observed once. The chain employs TRBV5-1 and TRBJ1-4; D ambiguous. Germline-derived CDR1 and CDR2 are SGHRS and YFSETQ. V was pared by 3 bases and J by 5 bases, with 14 bases between. The CDR3 is 15 amino acids. The CDR3 coding sequence is TGCGCCAGCAGCTCCGCACCAGTCGGGAATGAAAAACTGTTTTTT. This gives the protein CASSSAPVGNEKLFF.

The V gene is TRBV19, the J gene TRBJ1-1; no clear D. Trimming shortened V by 9 bases and J by 3 bases, and 8 bases separated the two germline ends. This CDR3 spans 11 amino acids. In germline, CDR1 is LNHDA, CDR2 SQIVND (reference sequence). The CDR3 DNA reads TGTGCCAGCACTGCGGACACTGAAGCTTTCTTT. The encoded protein is CASTADTEAFF.

V gene TRBV4-1 combines with J gene TRBJ2-4; 7 nucleotides agree with TRBD1. V lost 0 bases to trimming and J lost 1 base; unmatched junction nucleotides: 3. Per germline, CDR1 MGHRA and CDR2 YSYEKL. This CDR3 is 16 amino acids long. CDR3 sequence: CASSQERGQAKNIQYF. The CDR3 DNA reads TGCGCCAGCAGCCAAGAGAGGGGGCAGGCCAAAAACATTCAGTACTTC.

The chain links TRBV5-6 to TRBJ1-3, with D hard to call. This CDR3 has 16 residues. The V gene lost 1 base and the J gene lost 0 bases, with 11 bases spanning the gap. Germline V gives CDR1 SGHDT, CDR2 YYEEEE. CDR3 in DNA: TGTGCCAGCAGCTTGCTAGCCACGATCTCTGGAAACACCATATATTTT. Protein sequence: CASSLLATISGNTIYF.

The gene calls are TRBV30 and TRBJ2-1; TRBD2 agrees at 13 bases. The CDR3 is 14 amino acids. Per germline, CDR1 GTSNPN and CDR2 SVGIG (reference sequence). Germline trimming cut 8 bases from V and 10 bases from J; bases unmatched to any gene: 11. CDR3 bases: TGTGCCCACACCGGGACTAGCGGGACAGTGGAGCAGTTCTTC. It specifies CAHTGTSGTVEQFF.

This chain uses TRBV3-1 (or the pseudogene TRBV3-2) with TRBJ2-1; 10 bases map to TRBD1. The CDR3 runs 14 residues. V was clipped by 5 bases and J by 7 bases; unmatched bases: 5. Germline assignment: CDR1 LGHDT and CDR2 YNNKEL (reference sequence). The CDR3 DNA is TGTGCCAGCAGCTTCGGGGGACAGGGGAATGAGCAGTTCTTC. Residues: CASSFGGQGNEQFF.

The V and J genes are TRBV28 and TRBJ2-7; 10 nucleotides agree with TRBD2. Germline V gene lookup returns CDR1 MDHEN and CDR2 SYDVKM. This CDR3 spans 15 amino acids. With 2 bases clipped from V and 0 bases from J, the junction kept 1 base outside the gene matches. The CDR3, as DNA: TGTGCCAGCAGTTTAGCTAGCGGGAGCTCCTACGAGCAGTACTTC. Its protein product is CASSLASGSSYEQYF.

The chain combines TRBV12-3 or TRBV12-4 with TRBJ1-3, with D uncertain. The V and J ends lost 3 bases and 3 bases respectively, with 6 bases between them. This CDR3 region has 13 residues. The CDR3 reads CASSFQFGNTIYF. CDR3 nucleotides: TGTGCCAGCAGTTTCCAGTTTGGAAACACCATATATTTT.

This clone was observed a few times. This chain connects TRBV24-1 to TRBJ2-1; D uncertain. The V end was cut by 4 bases, the J end by 10 bases, with 10 bases between. This CDR3 has 12 amino acids. Germline V gives CDR1 KGHDR, CDR2 SFDVKD. CDR3 in amino acids: CATSDPPGEQFF. The CDR3 DNA is TGTGCCACCAGTGACCCGCCAGGCGAGCAGTTCTTC.

The chain is built from TRBV12-3 or TRBV12-4 and TRBJ2-7; maybe TRBD1 (5 bases). The CDR3 extends over 12 amino acids. V was cut by 3 bases and J by 12 bases, with 15 bases left in between. CDR3 region: CASSFGAPPLYF. The CDR3 nucleotides read TGTGCCAGCAGTTTTGGGGCACCTCCTTTGTACTTC.

This chain uses TRBV4-2 with TRBJ1-5, with D unclear. Deletions cut 0 bases from V and 4 bases from J, with 16 bases between. In germline, CDR1 is LGHNA, CDR2 YNFKEQ. This CDR3 region has 17 residues. CDR3 sequence reads: CASSQEEAGGENQPQHF. The CDR3 region has the DNA TGTGCCAGCAGCCAAGAGGAGGCAGGAGGTGAAAATCAGCCCCAGCATTTT.

The V call is TRBV6-5, the J call TRBJ1-4, with 7 bases identical to TRBD1. Germline V lookup: CDR1 MNHEY, CDR2 SVGAGI. The CDR3 spans 16 residues. V was clipped by 2 bases and J by 4 bases; unmatched bases: 7. CDR3 DNA sequence: TGTGCCAGCAGTTACCTGGGACAGAGCGGTAATGAAAAACTGTTTTTT. Encoded protein: CASSYLGQSGNEKLFF.

The chain combines TRBV19 with TRBJ2-2; 7 positions agree with TRBD1. Germline V gives CDR1 LNHDA, CDR2 SQIVND (reference sequence). The CDR3 totals 15 residues. J was trimmed by 4 bases and V by 6 bases; bases with no gene match: 8. CDR3 nucleotide sequence: TGTGCCAGTAGCCTCCGACAGGGAACCACCGGGGAGCTGTTTTTT. Amino acids: CASSLRQGTTGELFF.